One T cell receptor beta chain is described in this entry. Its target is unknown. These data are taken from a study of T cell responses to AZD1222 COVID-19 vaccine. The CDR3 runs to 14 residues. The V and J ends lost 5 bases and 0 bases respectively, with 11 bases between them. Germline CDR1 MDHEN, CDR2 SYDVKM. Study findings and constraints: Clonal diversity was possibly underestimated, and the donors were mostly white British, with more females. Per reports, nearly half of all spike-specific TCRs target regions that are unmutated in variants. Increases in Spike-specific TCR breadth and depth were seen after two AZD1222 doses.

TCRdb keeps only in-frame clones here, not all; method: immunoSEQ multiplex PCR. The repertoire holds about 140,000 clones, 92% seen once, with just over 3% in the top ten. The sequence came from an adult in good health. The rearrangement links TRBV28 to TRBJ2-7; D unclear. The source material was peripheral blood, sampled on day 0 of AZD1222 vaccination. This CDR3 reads CASSTDGSSYEQYF. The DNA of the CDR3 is TGTGCCAGCAGTACGGACGGAAGCTCCTACGAGCAGTACTTC. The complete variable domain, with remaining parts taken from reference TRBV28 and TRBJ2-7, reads DVKVTQSSRYLVKRTGEKVFLECVQDMDHENMFWYRQDPGLGLRLIYFSYDVKMKEKGDIPEGYSVSREKKERFSLILESASTNQTSMYLCASSTDGSSYEQYFGPGTRLTVT.